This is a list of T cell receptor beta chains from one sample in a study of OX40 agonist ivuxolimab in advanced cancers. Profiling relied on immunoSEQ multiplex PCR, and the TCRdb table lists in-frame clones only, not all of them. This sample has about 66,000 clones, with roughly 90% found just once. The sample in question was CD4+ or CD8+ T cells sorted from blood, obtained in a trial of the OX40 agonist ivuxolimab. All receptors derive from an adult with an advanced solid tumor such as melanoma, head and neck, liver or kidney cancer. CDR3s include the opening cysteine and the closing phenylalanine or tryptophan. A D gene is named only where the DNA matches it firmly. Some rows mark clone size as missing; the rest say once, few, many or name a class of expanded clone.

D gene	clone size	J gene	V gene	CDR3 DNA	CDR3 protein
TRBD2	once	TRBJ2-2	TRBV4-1	TGCGCCAGCAGCCAAGAGGAACGGACTAGCGGTACCGGGGAGCTGTTTTTT	CASSQEERTSGTGELFF
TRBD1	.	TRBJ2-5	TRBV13	TGTGCCAGCAGCCCTCGGACAGGACAAGAGACCCAGTACTTC	CASSPRTGQETQYF
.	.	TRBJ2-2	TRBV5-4	TGTGCCAGCAGTCCGGGACTGCCGAACACCGGGGAGCTGTTTTTT	CASSPGLPNTGELFF
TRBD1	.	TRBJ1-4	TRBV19	TGTGCCAGTAGTTTACCGGGACAGGGGAAGCAGGATGAAAAACTGTTTTTT	CASSLPGQGKQDEKLFF
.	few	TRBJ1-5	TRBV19	TGTGCCAGTAAGAAGGAACTTAGTAACCCCAATCAGCCCCAGCATTTT	CASKKELSNPNQPQHF
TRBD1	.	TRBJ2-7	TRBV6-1	TGTGCCAGCAGTCGACTGGACAGGGGCTCCGAGCAGTACTTC	CASSRLDRGSEQYF
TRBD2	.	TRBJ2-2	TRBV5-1	TGCGCCAGCAGCGATAGCGGGAATACCGGGGAGCTGTTTTTT	CASSDSGNTGELFF
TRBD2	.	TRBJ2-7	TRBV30	TGTGCCTGGAGTGGCGGGACTAGCGGGAGCAGCGAGCAGTACTTC	CAWSGGTSGSSEQYF
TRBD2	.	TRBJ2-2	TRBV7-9	TGTGCCAGCAGCGAGGGACTAGCTGGGCTGTTTTTT	CASSEGLAGLFF
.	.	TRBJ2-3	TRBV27	TGTGCCAGCAATCCAGTCCGGGGCGGACCCCCCTCTGGGAGAAGGAGTAGCACAGATACGCAGTATTTT	CASNPVRGGPPSGRRSSTDTQYF
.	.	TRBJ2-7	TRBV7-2	TGTGCCAGCAGCTTAGATGCGGGTCGAGGCGAGCAGTACTTC	CASSLDAGRGEQYF
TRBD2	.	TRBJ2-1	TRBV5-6	TGTGCCAGCAGCCTTCCGGGACTAGTCCAGGATGAGCAGTTCTTC	CASSLPGLVQDEQFF
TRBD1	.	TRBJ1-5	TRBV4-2	TGTGCCAGCAGCCAAATGGGACAGGGGGTTCAGCCCCAGCATTTT	CASSQMGQGVQPQHF
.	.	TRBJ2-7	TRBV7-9	TGTGCCAGCAGCTTAGAGAGGTACGAGCAGTACTTC	CASSLERYEQYF
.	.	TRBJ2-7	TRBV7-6	TGTGCCAGCAGCTTAGCGCTTTACAGCTACGAGCAGTACTTC	CASSLALYSYEQYF
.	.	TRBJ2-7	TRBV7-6	TGTGCCAGCAGCTTAGGGCCAGGAACCTACGAGCAGTACTTC	CASSLGPGTYEQYF
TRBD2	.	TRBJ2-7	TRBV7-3	TGTGCCAGCATCCCCGGACTAGCGGGACCATGGATCCACGAGCAGTACTTC	CASIPGLAGPWIHEQYF
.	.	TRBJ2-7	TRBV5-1	TGCGCCAGCAGCTTGGGTGGGGGTAGTTGGTACTTC	CASSLGGGSWYF
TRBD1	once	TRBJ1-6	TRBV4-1	TGCGCCAGCAGCCAAGACCAGGGGGATAATTCACCCCTCCACTTT	CASSQDQGDNSPLHF
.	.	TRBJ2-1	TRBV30	TGTGCCTGGAGTTGGGGGCCCCCCCCCAATGAGCAGTTCTTC	CAWSWGPPPNEQFF
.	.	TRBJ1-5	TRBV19	TGTGCCAGTAGTTCGGGAAGGGGAGGCAATCAGCCCCAGCATTTT	CASSSGRGGNQPQHF
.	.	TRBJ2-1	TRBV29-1	TGCAGCGTCGAAGGGGAAAGCTCCTACAATGAGCAGTTCTTC	CSVEGESSYNEQFF
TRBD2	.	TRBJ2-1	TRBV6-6	TGTGCCAGCAGCCCCCCGGGAGCGGGAGCAGGTGAGCAGTTCTTC	CASSPPGAGAGEQFF
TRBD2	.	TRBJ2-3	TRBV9	TGTGCCAGCAGCGAGGGACTAGCGGGAGGAAGAGGGTATACGCAGTATTTT	CASSEGLAGGRGYTQYF
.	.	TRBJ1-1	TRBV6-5	TGTGCCAGCAGCCGCGGTGGAAACACTGAAGCTTTCTTT	CASSRGGNTEAFF
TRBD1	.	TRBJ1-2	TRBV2	TGTGCCAGCACCTCGAGGGACAGGGGAGGCTACACCTTC	CASTSRDRGGYTF
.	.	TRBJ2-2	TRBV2	TGTGCCAGCAGGGTTACAGGGACCGGGGAGCTGTTTTTT	CASRVTGTGELFF
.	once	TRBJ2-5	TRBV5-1	TGCGCCAGCAGCGAACCGACAGGATTGGAGACCCAGTACTTC	CASSEPTGLETQYF
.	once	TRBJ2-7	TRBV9	TGTGCCAGTAATCCGGGGCTGGGAAGCGAGCAGTACTTC	CASNPGLGSEQYF
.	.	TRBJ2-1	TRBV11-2	TGTGCCAGCAGCCCCCCGGGAGCGATCATGACCGGCGGGCAGTTCTTC	CASSPPGAIMTGGQFF
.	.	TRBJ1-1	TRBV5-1	TGCGCCAGCAGCATGAATACAGGGATTGGCGCTGAAGCTTTCTTT	CASSMNTGIGAEAFF
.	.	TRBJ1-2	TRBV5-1	TGCGCCAGCAGCCTGACGGCGGTAGACTATGGCTACACCTTC	CASSLTAVDYGYTF
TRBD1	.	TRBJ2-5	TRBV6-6	TGTGCCAGCAGGTTTACAGGGGGCCCAGAGACCCAGTACTTC	CASRFTGGPETQYF
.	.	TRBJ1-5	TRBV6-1	TGTGCCAGCAGTGTTTCGACTAATCAGCCCCAGCATTTT	CASSVSTNQPQHF
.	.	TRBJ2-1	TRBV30	TGTGCCTGGAGTCGCGGGACCTACAATGAGCAGTTCTTC	CAWSRGTYNEQFF
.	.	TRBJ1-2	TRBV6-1	TGTGCCAGCAGTTTAGACAGGAATTATGGCTACACCTTC	CASSLDRNYGYTF
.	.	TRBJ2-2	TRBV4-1	TGCGCCAGCAGCCAAGGACACTTCCTATCGAACACCGGGGAGCTGTTTTTT	CASSQGHFLSNTGELFF
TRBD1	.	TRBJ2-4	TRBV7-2	TGTGCCAGCAGCTCAGAGACAGGGGCGGGAAACATTCAGTACTTC	CASSSETGAGNIQYF
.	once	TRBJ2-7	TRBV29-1	TGCAGCGTTGGGTCTCGGAGAGCCTACGAGCAGTACTTC	CSVGSRRAYEQYF
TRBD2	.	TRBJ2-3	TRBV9	TGTGCCAGCAGCGCATCGGGACTAGTTACAGATACGCAGTATTTT	CASSASGLVTDTQYF
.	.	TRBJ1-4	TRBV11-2	TGTGCCAGCAGCTTATCCGCAACTAATGAAAAACTGTTTTTT	CASSLSATNEKLFF
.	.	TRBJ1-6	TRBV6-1	TGTGCCAGCGGGGCCAGAAATTCACCCCTCCACTTT	CASGARNSPLHF
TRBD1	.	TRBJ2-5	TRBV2	TGTGCCAGCAACATCAACGGACAGGGACAAGAGACCCAGTACTTC	CASNINGQGQETQYF
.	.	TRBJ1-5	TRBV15	TGTGCCACCAGCAGAGATCCTGGGCAGCCCCAGCATTTT	CATSRDPGQPQHF
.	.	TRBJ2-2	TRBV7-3	TGTGCCAGCAGCTTCCGCAGGGCGAACACCGGGGAGCTGTTTTTT	CASSFRRANTGELFF